Described below is a single T cell receptor beta chain sequence and its context. Its cognate antigen is unknown. The sample originates from a study of T cell responses to AZD1222 COVID-19 vaccine. Regarding the study as a whole: Unmutated regions of variants are reportedly targeted by nearly half of spike-specific TCRs.

Here immunoSEQ multiplex PCR was the method, and the copy in TCRdb shows in-frame clones only, minus some. The sample carries under 100,000 clones, about 90% recorded once. Trimming cost V 1 base and J 7 bases, with 17 bases left between them. This CDR3 comprises 15 residues. The germline V gene encodes CDR1 SGHVS and CDR2 FNYEAQ. The V and J genes are TRBV7-6 and TRBJ2-7; tentatively, D is TRBD2 (6 bases). This sample comprised peripheral blood, obtained on day 0 of AZD1222 vaccination. The clonotype was recovered from an adult in good health. The CDR3 DNA reads as TGTGCCAGCAGCTTAGGTGCGGGAAGAAGGGAGGAGCAGTACTTC. It yields the protein CASSLGAGRREEQYF.